The 2 T cell receptor beta chains given below trace back to one sample, sequenced in a study of cytomegalovirus exposure and HLA in healthy donors. PCR involved 60 Vbeta and 13 Jbeta primers. TCRdb's table, derived via immunoSEQ multiplex PCR, lists solely in-frame clones and lacks some. The data hold approximately 150,000 clones, with more than 60% observed a single time. Sequenced input: PBMCs. Receptors originate from a man in his forties or fifties in good health and CMV-seronegative.

The chain combines TRBV9 with TRBJ1-1; possibly TRBD1 for D (5 bases). This CDR3 spans 14 amino acids. Germline CDR1 and CDR2: SGDLS and YYNGEE. V lost 3 bases, J lost 3 bases, and 12 bases lay in between. In nucleotides, the CDR3 is TGTGCCAGCAGCGGCAGGGTTCGGGACACTGAAGCTTTCTTT. It encodes CASSGRVRDTEAFF. Variable domain in full (rest from reference TRBV9 and TRBJ1-1): DSGVTQTPKHLITATGQRVTLRCSPRSGDLSVYWYQQSLDQGLQFLIQYYNGEERAKGNILERFSAQQFPDLHSELNLSSLELGDSALYFCASSGRVRDTEAFFGQGTRLTVV.

This rearrangement joins TRBV7-2 to TRBJ1-1, with a possible D match to TRBD1 (5 bases). CDR3 size: 17 residues. V was trimmed by 5 bases and J by 4 bases, leaving 23 bases between them. Germline assignment: CDR1 SGHTA and CDR2 FQGNSA. The CDR3 loop reads CASSAQPIKSGGTEAFF. The CDR3 nucleotides are TGTGCCAGCAGCGCCCAGCCCATAAAGTCGGGGGGCACTGAAGCTTTCTTT.